A single sample gave rise to the 20 T cell receptor beta chains below, sequenced in a study of blood T cell repertoires in COVID-19. Produced via immunoSEQ multiplex PCR; TCRdb's table is partial and in-frame only. This table holds roughly 53,000 clones, about 85% found once. Sequencing was carried out using peripheral blood. These receptors all stem from a human donor in a cohort sampled during active COVID-19.

This clone has just a few counts. V usage is TRBV15 and J usage is TRBJ2-3; maybe TRBD1 (5 bases). This CDR3 is 16 amino acids long. V lost 4 bases and J lost 3, with 17 bases in between. Germline values: CDR1 LNHNV, CDR2 YYDKDF (reference sequence). CDR3 bases: TGTGCCACCAGCAACTACCGCGGACCAGGGACAGATACGCAGTATTTT. Amino acids: CATSNYRGPGTDTQYF.

The chain uses TRBV12-3 or TRBV12-4 and TRBJ1-1; D is ambiguous. The CDR3 is 12 amino acids. The V end lost 2 bases, the J end lost 6 bases, and 7 bases lay between the germline ends. CDR3 region: CASSLFPAEAFF. The CDR3 DNA follows: TGTGCCAGCAGTTTATTCCCGGCTGAAGCTTTCTTT.

V gene TRBV6-1 combines with J gene TRBJ2-3; TRBD2 aligns across 8 bases. Germline V gene data show CDR1 as MNHNS and CDR2 as SASEGT. The CDR3 runs to 17 residues. Trimming cost V 0 bases and J 2 bases; bases outside gene matches: 7. DNA for the CDR3: TGTGCCAGCAGTGAAGCCCTTAGCGGGACTGCCACAGATACGCAGTATTTT. It is translated as CASSEALSGTATDTQYF.

V usage is TRBV19 and J usage is TRBJ2-1; D is ambiguous. This CDR3 comprises 13 residues. Germline V gives CDR1 LNHDA, CDR2 SQIVND (reference sequence). With 1 base removed from V and 7 bases from J, the gap between germline ends came to 8 bases. The DNA of the CDR3 is TGTGCCAGTAGTATAGCGCAGAGGAATGAGCAGTTCTTC. As protein: CASSIAQRNEQFF.

The CDR3 nucleotides read TGTGCCAGCAGCTTAGGTACTACAGGGAAAAGGTCCTACGAGCAGTACTTC. Protein sequence: CASSLGTTGKRSYEQYF. The genes are TRBV7-9 and TRBJ2-7, with D possibly being TRBD1 (6 bases). Trimming pared 1 base from V and 1 base from J, leaving 17 bases between. CDR1 SEHNR and CDR2 FQNEAQ come from the germline V gene (reference sequence). The CDR3 has 17 amino acids. Complete variable domain (other parts from reference TRBV7-9 and TRBJ2-7): DTGVSQNPRHKITKRGQNVTFRCDPISEHNRLYWYRQTLGQGPEFLTYFQNEAQLEKSRLLSDRFSAERPKGSFSTLEIQRTEQGDSAMYLCASSLGTTGKRSYEQYFGPGTRLTVT.

The chain recombines TRBV30 with TRBJ2-1; 9 bases align to TRBD1. Trimming removed 3 bases from V and 9 bases from J; junction bases left unmatched: 9. This CDR3 spans 14 amino acids. Germline V lookup: CDR1 GTSNPN, CDR2 SVGIG (reference sequence). The CDR3 coding sequence is TGTGCCTGGAGCCCGGGACAGGGTCGTGGTGAGCAGTTCTTC. It yields the protein CAWSPGQGRGEQFF.

Here the CDR3 reads CASSSGTSGQSYNEQFF. CDR3 bases: TGTGCCAGCAGTTCGGGGACTAGCGGGCAATCCTACAATGAGCAGTTCTTC. The chain uses TRBV28 and TRBJ2-1; 12 bases align to TRBD2. CDR3 length: 17 amino acids. Germline loops: CDR1 MDHEN, CDR2 SYDVKM. V lost 4 bases, J lost 1 base, and 5 bases stayed unmatched.

V gene TRBV2 combines with J gene TRBJ2-3, with D possibly being TRBD1 (5 bases). Trimming shortened V by 3 bases and J by 3 bases, and 13 bases separated the two germline ends. Germline assignment: CDR1 SNHLY and CDR2 FYNNEI. This CDR3 region has 15 residues. CDR3 bases: TGTGCCAGCAGTGAGGGGCTAGATGGGACAGATACGCAGTATTTT. Encoded protein: CASSEGLDGTDTQYF. Together with reference TRBV2 and TRBJ2-3, the CDR3 gives the full variable domain: EPEVTQTPSHQVTQMGQEVILRCVPISNHLYFYWYRQILGQKVEFLVSFYNNEISEKSEIFDDQFSVERPDGSNFTLKIRSTKLEDSAMYFCASSEGLDGTDTQYFGPGTRLTVL.

The CDR3 DNA reads TGTGCCAGCAGCTTAGCAGGACTAGTTGGGGACGAGCAGTACTTC. Its protein is CASSLAGLVGDEQYF. The chain joins TRBV7-9 to TRBJ2-7, with 7 bases identical to TRBD2. In germline, CDR1 is SEHNR, CDR2 FQNEAQ (reference sequence). The CDR3 runs to 15 residues. V shed 0 bases, J shed 5 bases, and the junction held 7 bases outside the gene matches.

The V gene is TRBV6-5, the J gene TRBJ1-2, with no clear D. Germline V gives CDR1 MNHEY, CDR2 SVGAGI. Trimming removed 7 bases from V and 1 base from J, with 10 bases in between. The CDR3 is made up of 13 amino acids. CDR3 in DNA: TGTGCCAGCACCCCGACTCTTAACTATGGCTACACCTTC. Translating it yields CASTPTLNYGYTF.

V usage is TRBV28 and J usage is TRBJ1-4; D uncertain. The CDR3 runs to 12 residues. Germline values: CDR1 MDHEN, CDR2 SYDVKM. V was clipped by 7 bases and J by 6 bases, with 9 bases between them. The CDR3 nucleotides read TGTGCCAGCACCACTGGAGATGAAAAACTGTTTTTT. Translation: CASTTGDEKLFF.

The chain employs TRBV7-2 and TRBJ1-6; D perhaps matches TRBD1 (6 bases). Per germline, CDR1 SGHTA and CDR2 FQGNSA. Trimming stripped 5 bases from V and 7 bases from J, with 18 bases between. This CDR3 comprises 16 residues. CDR3 residues: CASSPAVGAGNSPLHF. Here the CDR3 DNA reads TGTGCCAGCAGCCCCGCCGTGGGGGCTGGGAATTCACCCCTCCACTTT.

This sequence joins TRBV19 and TRBJ1-5; 8 bases agree with TRBD1. In germline, CDR1 is LNHDA, CDR2 SQIVND (reference sequence). V was clipped by 8 bases and J by 6 bases; unmatched bases: 6. The CDR3 runs 13 residues. The CDR3 reads CASAPGGSQPQHF. CDR3 sequence (DNA): TGTGCCAGTGCTCCAGGGGGCAGTCAGCCCCAGCATTTT.

J is TRBJ2-7 and V is TRBV15; 7 nucleotides align to TRBD2. This CDR3 has 14 amino acids. Germline V gene data show CDR1 as LNHNV and CDR2 as YYDKDF (reference sequence). The ends lost 0 bases at V and 5 bases at J; junction bases unmatched: 4. The CDR3 reads CATSRDSAGNEQYF. The CDR3 nucleotides read TGTGCCACCAGCAGAGATTCAGCGGGAAACGAGCAGTACTTC.

The chain links TRBV5-1 to TRBJ2-5; possible D gene TRBD1, 5 bases. CDR1 is SGHRS, CDR2 YFSETQ, per germline. CDR3 length: 13 amino acids. With 1 base removed from V and 1 base from J, the gap between germline ends came to 5 bases. The CDR3 region is CASSLQGQETQYF. In DNA form, the CDR3 reads TGCGCCAGCAGCTTGCAGGGCCAAGAGACCCAGTACTTC.

The chain couples TRBV6-5 to TRBJ1-2, with a possible D match to TRBD1 (5 bases). Germline V gene lookup returns CDR1 MNHEY and CDR2 SVGAGI. CDR3 length equals 13 residues. Deletions cut 7 bases from V and 4 bases from J, with 13 bases between. The CDR3 sequence: CASTPGGTYGYTF. DNA of the CDR3: TGTGCCAGCACCCCGGGGGGGACCTATGGCTACACCTTC.

The V and J genes are TRBV19 and TRBJ2-5, with 11 bases aligning to TRBD1. Germline CDR1 is LNHDA and CDR2 is SQIVND (reference sequence). Unmatched junction bases numbered 5, after V lost 5 bases and J lost 3 bases. The CDR3 extends over 15 amino acids. The CDR3 bases are TGTGCCAGTAGTGTCTGGACAGGGGGCGAAGAGACCCAGTACTTC. This sequence encodes CASSVWTGGEETQYF.

This clone was counted ten times or more. This sequence joins TRBV30 and TRBJ1-2, with a possible D match to TRBD1 (5 bases). V lost 0 bases, J lost 8 bases, and 19 bases lay in between. The length of the CDR3 is 15 residues. The V gene's germline CDR1 is GTSNPN and CDR2 SVGIG (reference sequence). CDR3 in DNA: TGTGCCTGGAGTGTTATGGCCTCTAGGAGGGGCGGCTACACCTTC. Amino acid sequence: CAWSVMASRRGGYTF.

This rearrangement joins TRBV7-9 to TRBJ2-3; 9 bases fit TRBD2. The CDR3 is 14 residues long. V shed 10 bases, J shed 2 bases, and the junction held 7 bases outside the gene matches. Germline CDR1 is SEHNR and CDR2 is FQNEAQ (reference sequence). Here the CDR3 reads CAMDSGSLTDTQYF. The CDR3 DNA reads as TGTGCCATGGATAGCGGGAGCCTCACAGATACGCAGTATTTT.

The chain joins TRBV30 to TRBJ2-3, with 8 positions matching TRBD1. V was clipped by 2 bases and J by 4 bases; unmatched bases: 11. This CDR3 has 16 residues. The germline CDR1 and CDR2 sequences are GTSNPN and SVGIG (reference sequence). The DNA of the CDR3 is TGTGCCTGGAGTTTATTACAGGGGGTCGGTGCAGATACGCAGTATTTT. Residues: CAWSLLQGVGADTQYF.